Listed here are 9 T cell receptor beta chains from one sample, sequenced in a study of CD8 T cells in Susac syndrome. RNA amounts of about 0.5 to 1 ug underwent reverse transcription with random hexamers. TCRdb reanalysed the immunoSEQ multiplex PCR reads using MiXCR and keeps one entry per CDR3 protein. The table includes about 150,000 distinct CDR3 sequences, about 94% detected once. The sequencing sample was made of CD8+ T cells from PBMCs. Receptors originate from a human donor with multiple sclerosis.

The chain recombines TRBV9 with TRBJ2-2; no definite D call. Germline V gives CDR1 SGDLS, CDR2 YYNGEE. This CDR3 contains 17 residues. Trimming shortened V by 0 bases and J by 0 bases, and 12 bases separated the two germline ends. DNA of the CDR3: TGTGCCAGCAGCGTAGTACGTGGGCGTTCGAACACCGGGGAGCTGTTTTTT. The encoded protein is CASSVVRGRSNTGELFF.

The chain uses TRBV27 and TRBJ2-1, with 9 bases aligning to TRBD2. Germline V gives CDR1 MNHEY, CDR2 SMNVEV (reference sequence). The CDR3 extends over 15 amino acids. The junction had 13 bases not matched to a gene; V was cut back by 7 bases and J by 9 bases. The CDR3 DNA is TGTGCCAGCACCAAAAGGGCCCTAGCGGGGTTTGAGCAGTTCTTC. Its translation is CASTKRALAGFEQFF.

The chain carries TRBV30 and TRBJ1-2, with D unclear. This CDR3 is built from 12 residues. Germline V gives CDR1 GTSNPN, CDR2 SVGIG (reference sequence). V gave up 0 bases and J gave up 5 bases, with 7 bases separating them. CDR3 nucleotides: TGTGCCTGGAGTGTTAGTCGTTATGGCTACACCTTC. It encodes CAWSVSRYGYTF. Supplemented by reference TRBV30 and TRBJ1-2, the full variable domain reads SQTIHQWPATLVQPVGSPLSLECTVEGTSNPNLYWYRQAAGRGLQLLFYSVGIGQISSEVPQNLSASRPQDRQFILSSKKLLLSDSGFYLCAWSVSRYGYTFGSGTRLTVV.

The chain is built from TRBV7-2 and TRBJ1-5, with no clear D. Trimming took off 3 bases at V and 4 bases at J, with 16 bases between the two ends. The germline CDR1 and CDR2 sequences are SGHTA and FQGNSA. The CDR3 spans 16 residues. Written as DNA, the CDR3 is TGTGCCAGCAGCTTGAGACACAGCCTACTGAATCAGCCCCAGCATTTT. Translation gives CASSLRHSLLNQPQHF.

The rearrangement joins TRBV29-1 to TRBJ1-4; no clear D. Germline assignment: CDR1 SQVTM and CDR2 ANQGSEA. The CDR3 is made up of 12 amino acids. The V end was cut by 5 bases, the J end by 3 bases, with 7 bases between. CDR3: CSVRQSNEKLFF. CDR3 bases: TGCAGCGTTCGCCAGTCTAATGAAAAACTGTTTTTT.

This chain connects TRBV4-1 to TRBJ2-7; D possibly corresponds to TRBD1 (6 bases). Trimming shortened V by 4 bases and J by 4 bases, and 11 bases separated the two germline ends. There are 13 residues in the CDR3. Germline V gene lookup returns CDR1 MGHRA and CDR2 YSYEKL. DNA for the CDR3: TGCGCCAGCAGCCGGGTGGGGGCGTACGAGCAGTACTTC. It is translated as CASSRVGAYEQYF.

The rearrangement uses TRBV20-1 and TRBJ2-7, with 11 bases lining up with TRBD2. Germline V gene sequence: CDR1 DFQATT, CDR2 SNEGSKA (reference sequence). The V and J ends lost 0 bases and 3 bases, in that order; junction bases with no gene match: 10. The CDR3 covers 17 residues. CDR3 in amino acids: CSARDSGGTSGDYEQYF. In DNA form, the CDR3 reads TGCAGTGCTAGAGATAGTGGCGGGACTAGCGGTGACTACGAGCAGTACTTC.

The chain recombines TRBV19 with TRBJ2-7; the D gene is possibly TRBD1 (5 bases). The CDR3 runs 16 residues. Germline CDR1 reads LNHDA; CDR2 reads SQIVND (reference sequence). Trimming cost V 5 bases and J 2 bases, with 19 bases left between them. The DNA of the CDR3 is TGTGCCAGTAGTCTTAACCCCCTAGACAGCGCCTACGAGCAGTACTTC. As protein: CASSLNPLDSAYEQYF.

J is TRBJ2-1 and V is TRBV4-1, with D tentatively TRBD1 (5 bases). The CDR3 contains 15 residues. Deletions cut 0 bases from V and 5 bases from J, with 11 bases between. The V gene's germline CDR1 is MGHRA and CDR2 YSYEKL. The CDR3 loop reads CASSQEWGSDNEQFF. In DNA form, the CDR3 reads TGCGCCAGCAGCCAAGAATGGGGCAGTGACAATGAGCAGTTCTTC.